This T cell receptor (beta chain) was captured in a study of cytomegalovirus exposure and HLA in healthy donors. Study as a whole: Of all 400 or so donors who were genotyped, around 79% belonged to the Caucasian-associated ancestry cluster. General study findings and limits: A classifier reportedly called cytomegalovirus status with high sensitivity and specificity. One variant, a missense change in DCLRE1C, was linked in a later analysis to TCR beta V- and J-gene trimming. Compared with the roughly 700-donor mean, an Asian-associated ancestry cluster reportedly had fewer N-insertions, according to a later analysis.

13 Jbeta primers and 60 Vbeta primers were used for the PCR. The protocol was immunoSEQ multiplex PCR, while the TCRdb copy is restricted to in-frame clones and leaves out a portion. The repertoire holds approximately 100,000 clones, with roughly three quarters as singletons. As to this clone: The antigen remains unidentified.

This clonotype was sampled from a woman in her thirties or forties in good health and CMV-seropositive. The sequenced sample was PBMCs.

Here the CDR3 reads CASSLGRVRQPQHF. In nucleotides, the CDR3 is TGTGCCAGCAGCTTAGGCAGGGTCCGTCAGCCCCAGCATTTT. The chain uses TRBV7-8 and TRBJ1-5; possible D gene TRBD1, 5 bases. This CDR3 spans 14 amino acids. Germline loops: CDR1 SGHVS, CDR2 FQNEAQ. V lost 1 base and J 6 bases, leaving 10 bases between the germline ends. Complete variable domain (other parts from reference TRBV7-8 and TRBJ1-5): GAGVSQSPRYKVAKRGQDVALRCDPISGHVSLFWYQQALGQGPEFLTYFQNEAQLDKSGLPSDRFFAERPEGSVSTLKIQRTQQEDSAVYLCASSLGRVRQPQHFGDGTRLSIL.